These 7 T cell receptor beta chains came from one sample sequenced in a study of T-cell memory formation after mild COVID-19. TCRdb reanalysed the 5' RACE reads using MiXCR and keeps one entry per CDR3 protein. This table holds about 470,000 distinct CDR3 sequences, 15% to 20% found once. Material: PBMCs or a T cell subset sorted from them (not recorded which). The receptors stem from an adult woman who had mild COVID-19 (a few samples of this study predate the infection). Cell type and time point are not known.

In DNA, the CDR3 is TGTGCCAGCAGCCGCGGGGTAGCGGCAGACTACGAGCAGTACTTC. Translated, it gives CASSRGVAADYEQYF. V gene TRBV3-2 combines with J gene TRBJ2-7; TRBD2 was called by the table and not checked on the DNA. TRBV3-2 is annotated as a pseudogene. The CDR3 consists of 15 residues.

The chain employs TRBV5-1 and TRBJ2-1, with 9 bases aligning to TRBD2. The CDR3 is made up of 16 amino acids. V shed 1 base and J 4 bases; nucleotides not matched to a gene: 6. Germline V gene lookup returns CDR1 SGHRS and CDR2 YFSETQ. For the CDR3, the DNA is TGCGCCAGCAGCTTGAGCCTAGCGGGAAGGTACAATGAGCAGTTCTTC. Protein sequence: CASSLSLAGRYNEQFF.

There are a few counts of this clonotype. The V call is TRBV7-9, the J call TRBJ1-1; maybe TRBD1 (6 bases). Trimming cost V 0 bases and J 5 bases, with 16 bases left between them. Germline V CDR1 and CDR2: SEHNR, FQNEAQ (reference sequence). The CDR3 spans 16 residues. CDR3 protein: CASSLAEGGEGTEAFF. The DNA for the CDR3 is TGTGCCAGCAGCTTAGCGGAAGGGGGAGAAGGGACTGAAGCTTTCTTT.

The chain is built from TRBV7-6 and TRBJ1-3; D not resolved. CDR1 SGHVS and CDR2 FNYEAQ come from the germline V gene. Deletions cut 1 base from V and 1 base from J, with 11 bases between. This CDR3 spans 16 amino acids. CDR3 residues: CASSLGGADSGNTIYF. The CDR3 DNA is TGTGCCAGCAGCTTAGGAGGTGCGGATTCTGGAAACACCATATATTTT.

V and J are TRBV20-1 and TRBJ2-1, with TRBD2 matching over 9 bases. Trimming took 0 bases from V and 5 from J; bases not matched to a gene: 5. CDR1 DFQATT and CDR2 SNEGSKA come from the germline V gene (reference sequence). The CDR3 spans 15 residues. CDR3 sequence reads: CSAREGSGRNNEQFF. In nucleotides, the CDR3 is TGCAGTGCTAGAGAAGGTAGCGGGAGAAACAATGAGCAGTTCTTC.

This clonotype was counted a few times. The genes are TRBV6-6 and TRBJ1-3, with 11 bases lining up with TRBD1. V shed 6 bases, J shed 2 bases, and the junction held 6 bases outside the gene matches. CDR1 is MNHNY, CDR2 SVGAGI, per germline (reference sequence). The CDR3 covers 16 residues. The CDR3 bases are TGTGCCAGCAGACAGGACAGGGGGCGAACTGGAAACACCATATATTTT. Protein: CASRQDRGRTGNTIYF.

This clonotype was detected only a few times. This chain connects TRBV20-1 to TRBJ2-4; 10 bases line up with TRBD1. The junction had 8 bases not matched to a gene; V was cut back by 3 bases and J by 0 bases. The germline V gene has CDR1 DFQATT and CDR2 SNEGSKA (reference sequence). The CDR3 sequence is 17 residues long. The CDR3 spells CSAREPGQGLAKNIQYF. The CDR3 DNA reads TGCAGTGCTAGGGAGCCGGGACAGGGGTTAGCCAAAAACATTCAGTACTTC.